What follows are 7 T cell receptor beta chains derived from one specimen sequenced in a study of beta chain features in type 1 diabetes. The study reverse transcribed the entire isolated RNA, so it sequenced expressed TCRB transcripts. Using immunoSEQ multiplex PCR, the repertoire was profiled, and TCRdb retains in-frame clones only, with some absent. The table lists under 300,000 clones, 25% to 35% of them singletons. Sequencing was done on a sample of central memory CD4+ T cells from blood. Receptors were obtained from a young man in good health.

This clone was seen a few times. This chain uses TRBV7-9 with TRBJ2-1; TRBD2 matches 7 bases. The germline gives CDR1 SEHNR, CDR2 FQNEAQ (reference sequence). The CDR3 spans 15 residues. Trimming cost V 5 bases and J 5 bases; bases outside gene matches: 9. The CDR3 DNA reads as TGTGCCAGCAGCCCGGGGGGTACACCCAACAATGAGCAGTTCTTC. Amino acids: CASSPGGTPNNEQFF.

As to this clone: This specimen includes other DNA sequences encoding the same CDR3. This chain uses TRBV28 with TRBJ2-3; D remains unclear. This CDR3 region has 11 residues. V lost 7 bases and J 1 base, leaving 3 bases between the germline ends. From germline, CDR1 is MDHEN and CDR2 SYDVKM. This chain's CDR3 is CASTRTDTQYF. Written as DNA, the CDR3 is TGTGCCAGCACCCGCACAGATACGCAGTATTTT.

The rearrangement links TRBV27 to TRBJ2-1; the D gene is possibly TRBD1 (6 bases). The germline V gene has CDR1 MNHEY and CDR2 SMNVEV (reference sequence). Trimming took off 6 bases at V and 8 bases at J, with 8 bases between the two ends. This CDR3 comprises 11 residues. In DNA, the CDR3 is TGTGCCAGCAGGCGACAGGATGAGCAGTTCTTC. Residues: CASRRQDEQFF.

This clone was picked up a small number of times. CDR3 amino acids: CASSLQADTQYF. CDR3 coding DNA: TGTGCCAGCAGTTTACAGGCAGATACGCAGTATTTT. The rearrangement uses TRBV28 and TRBJ2-3, with D unclear. Germline lookup yields CDR1 MDHEN and CDR2 SYDVKM. V gave up 2 bases and J gave up 4 bases, with 4 bases separating them. There are 12 residues in the CDR3.

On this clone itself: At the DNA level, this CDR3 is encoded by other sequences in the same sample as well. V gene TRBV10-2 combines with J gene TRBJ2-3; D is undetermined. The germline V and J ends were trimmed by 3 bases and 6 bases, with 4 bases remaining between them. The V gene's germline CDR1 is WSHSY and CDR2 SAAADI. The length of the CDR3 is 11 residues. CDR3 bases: TGCGCCAGCAGTGAAAGGGATACGCAGTATTTT. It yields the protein CASSERDTQYF.

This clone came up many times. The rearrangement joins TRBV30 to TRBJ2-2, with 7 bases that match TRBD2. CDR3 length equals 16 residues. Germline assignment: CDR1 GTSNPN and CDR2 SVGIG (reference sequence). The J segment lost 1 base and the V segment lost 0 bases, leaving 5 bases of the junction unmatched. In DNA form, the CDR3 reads TGTGCCTGGAGTGTACGAGGGAGGGTGAACACCGGGGAGCTGTTTTTT. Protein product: CAWSVRGRVNTGELFF.

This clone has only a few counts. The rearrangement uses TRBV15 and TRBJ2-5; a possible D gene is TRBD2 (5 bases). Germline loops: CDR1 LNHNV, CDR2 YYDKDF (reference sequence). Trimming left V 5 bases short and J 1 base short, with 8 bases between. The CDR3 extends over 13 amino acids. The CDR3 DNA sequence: TGTGCCACCAGCCTCGGGATCCAAGAGACCCAGTACTTC. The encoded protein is CATSLGIQETQYF.